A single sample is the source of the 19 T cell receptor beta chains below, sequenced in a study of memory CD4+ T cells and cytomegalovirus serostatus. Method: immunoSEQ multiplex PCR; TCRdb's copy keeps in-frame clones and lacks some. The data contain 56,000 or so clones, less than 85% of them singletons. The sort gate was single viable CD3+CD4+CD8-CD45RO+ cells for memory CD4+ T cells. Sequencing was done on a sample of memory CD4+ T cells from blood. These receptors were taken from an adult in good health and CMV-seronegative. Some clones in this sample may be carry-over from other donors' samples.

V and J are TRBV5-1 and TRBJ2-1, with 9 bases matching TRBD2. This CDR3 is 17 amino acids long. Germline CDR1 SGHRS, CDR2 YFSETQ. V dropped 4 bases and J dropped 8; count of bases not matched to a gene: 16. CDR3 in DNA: TGCGCCAGCAGCCCGGAAGGCGGGCGGGAGGGCCGTGATGAGCAGTTCTTC. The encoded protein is CASSPEGGREGRDEQFF.

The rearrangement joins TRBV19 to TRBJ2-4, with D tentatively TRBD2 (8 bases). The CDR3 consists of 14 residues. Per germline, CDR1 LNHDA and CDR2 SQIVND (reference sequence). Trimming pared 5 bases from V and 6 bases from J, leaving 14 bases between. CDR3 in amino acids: CASSRDSGGNIQYF. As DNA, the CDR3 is TGTGCCAGTAGTCGGGACAGCGGGGGAAACATTCAGTACTTC. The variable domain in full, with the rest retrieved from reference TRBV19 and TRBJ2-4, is DGGITQSPKYLFRKEGQNVTLSCEQNLNHDAMYWYRQDPGQGLRLIYYSQIVNDFQKGDIAEGYSVSREKKESFPLTVTSAQKNPTAFYLCASSRDSGGNIQYFGAGTRLSVL.

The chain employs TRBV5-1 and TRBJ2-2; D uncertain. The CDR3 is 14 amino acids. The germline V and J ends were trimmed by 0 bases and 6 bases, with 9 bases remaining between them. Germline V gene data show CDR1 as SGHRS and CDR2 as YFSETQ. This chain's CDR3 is CASSLEVLSGELFF. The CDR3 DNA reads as TGCGCCAGCAGCTTGGAGGTCCTGTCCGGGGAGCTGTTTTTT.

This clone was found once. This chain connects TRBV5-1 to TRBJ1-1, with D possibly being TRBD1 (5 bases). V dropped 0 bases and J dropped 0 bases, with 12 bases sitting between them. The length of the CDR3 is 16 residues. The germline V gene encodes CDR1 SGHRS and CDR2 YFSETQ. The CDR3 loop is CASSLEPGRVNTEAFF. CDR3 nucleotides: TGCGCCAGCAGCTTGGAACCAGGGAGGGTGAACACTGAAGCTTTCTTT.

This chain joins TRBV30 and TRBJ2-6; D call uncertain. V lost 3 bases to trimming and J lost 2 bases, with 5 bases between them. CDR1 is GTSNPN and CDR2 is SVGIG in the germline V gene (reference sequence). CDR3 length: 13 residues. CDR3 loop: CAWSRTGANVLTF. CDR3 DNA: TGTGCCTGGAGCCGAACTGGGGCCAACGTCCTGACTTTC.

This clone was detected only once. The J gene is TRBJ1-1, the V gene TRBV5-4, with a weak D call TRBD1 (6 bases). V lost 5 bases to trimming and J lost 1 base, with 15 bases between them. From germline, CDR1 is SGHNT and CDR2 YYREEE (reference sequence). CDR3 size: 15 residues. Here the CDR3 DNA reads TGTGCCAGCAGGAAAGGGGGGGGTGGGAACACTGAAGCTTTCTTT. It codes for CASRKGGGGNTEAFF.

For the CDR3, the DNA is TGTGCCAGCAGCCCGAGGCGGAGTTCCACCGGGGAGCTGTTTTTT. Translated, it gives CASSPRRSSTGELFF. The chain recombines TRBV7-2 with TRBJ2-2, with unresolved D. V lost 5 bases, J lost 4 bases, and 14 bases lay in between. This CDR3 contains 15 residues. Germline CDR1 and CDR2: SGHTA and FQGNSA.

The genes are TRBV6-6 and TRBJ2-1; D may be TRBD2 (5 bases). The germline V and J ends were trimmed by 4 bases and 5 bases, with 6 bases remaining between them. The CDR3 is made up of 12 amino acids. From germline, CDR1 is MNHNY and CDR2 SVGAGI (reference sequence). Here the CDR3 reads CASSFSDNEQFF. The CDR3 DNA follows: TGTGCCAGCAGTTTTAGCGACAATGAGCAGTTCTTC.

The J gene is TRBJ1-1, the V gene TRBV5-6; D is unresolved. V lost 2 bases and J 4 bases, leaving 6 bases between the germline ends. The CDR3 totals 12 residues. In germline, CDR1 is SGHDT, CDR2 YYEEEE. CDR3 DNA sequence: TGTGCCAGCAGCTTTCTTGGCACTGAAGCTTTCTTT. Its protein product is CASSFLGTEAFF.

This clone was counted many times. The CDR3 nucleotides are TGCGCCAGCAGCGTGACAGGGCCCAGGGGCAATGAGCAGTTCTTC. The encoded protein is CASSVTGPRGNEQFF. The gene calls are TRBV5-1 and TRBJ2-1; 7 nucleotides align to TRBD1. This CDR3 has 15 residues. Trimming removed 4 bases from V and 6 bases from J; junction bases left unmatched: 10. The germline gives CDR1 SGHRS, CDR2 YFSETQ.

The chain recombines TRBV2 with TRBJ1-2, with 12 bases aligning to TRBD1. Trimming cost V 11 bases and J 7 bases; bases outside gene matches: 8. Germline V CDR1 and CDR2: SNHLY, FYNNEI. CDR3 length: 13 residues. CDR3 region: CAQGQGARGGYTF. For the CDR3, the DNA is TGTGCCCAGGGACAGGGGGCCAGGGGTGGCTACACCTTC.

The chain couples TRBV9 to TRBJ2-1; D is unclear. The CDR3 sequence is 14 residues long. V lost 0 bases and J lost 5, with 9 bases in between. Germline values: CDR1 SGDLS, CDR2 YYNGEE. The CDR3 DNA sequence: TGTGCCAGCAGCGTAGATTCCGCGAACAATGAGCAGTTCTTC. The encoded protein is CASSVDSANNEQFF.

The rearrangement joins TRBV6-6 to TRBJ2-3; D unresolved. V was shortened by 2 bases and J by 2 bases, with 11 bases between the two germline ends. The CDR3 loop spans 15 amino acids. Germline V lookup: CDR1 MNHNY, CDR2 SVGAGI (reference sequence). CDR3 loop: CASSYGQDATDTQYF. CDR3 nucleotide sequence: TGTGCCAGCAGTTACGGTCAGGATGCCACAGATACGCAGTATTTT.

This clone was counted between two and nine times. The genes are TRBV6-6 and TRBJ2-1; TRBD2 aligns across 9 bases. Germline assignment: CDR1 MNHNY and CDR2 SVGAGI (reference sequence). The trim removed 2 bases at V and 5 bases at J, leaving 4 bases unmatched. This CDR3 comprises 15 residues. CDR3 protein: CASSYGLAGNNEQFF. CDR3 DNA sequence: TGTGCCAGCAGTTACGGTCTAGCGGGAAACAATGAGCAGTTCTTC.

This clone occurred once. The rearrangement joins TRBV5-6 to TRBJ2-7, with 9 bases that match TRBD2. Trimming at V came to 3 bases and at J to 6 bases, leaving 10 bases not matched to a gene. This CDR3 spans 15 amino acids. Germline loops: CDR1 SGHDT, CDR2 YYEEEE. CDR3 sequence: CASSYPGLARGEQYF. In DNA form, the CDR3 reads TGTGCCAGCAGCTATCCGGGACTAGCCAGAGGCGAGCAGTACTTC.

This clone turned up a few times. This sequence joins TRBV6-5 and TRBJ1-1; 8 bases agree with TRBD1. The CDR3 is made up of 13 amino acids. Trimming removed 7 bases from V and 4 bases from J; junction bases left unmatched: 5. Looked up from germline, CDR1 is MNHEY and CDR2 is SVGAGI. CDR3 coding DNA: TGTGCCAGCAACATACAGGGGGGCACTGAAGCTTTCTTT. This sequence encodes CASNIQGGTEAFF.

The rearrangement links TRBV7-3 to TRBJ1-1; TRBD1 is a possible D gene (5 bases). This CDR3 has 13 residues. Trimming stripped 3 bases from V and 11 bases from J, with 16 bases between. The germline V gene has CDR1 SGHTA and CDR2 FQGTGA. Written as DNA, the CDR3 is TGTGCCAGCAGCTTGCAGAATGGGGGTTCGGCTTTCTTT. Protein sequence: CASSLQNGGSAFF.

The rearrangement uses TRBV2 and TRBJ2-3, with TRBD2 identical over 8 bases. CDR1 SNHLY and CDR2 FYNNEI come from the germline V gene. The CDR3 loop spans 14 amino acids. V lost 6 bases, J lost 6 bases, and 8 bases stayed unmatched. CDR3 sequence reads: CASSARGGWDTQYF. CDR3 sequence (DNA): TGTGCCAGCAGCGCTCGGGGGGGCTGGGATACGCAGTATTTT. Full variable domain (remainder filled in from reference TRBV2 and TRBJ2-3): EPEVTQTPSHQVTQMGQEVILRCVPISNHLYFYWYRQILGQKVEFLVSFYNNEISEKSEIFDDQFSVERPDGSNFTLKIRSTKLEDSAMYFCASSARGGWDTQYFGPGTRLTVL.

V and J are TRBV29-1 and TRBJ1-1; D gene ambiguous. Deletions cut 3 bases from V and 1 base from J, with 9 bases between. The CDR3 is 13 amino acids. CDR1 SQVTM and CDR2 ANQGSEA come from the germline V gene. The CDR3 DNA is TGCAGCGTTGATCGGGCAGCGAACACTGAAGCTTTCTTT. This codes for CSVDRAANTEAFF.